The 30 T cell receptor beta chains in this list originate from one sample, sequenced in a study of siplizumab effects on memory and regulatory T cells. The method was immunoSEQ multiplex PCR; TCRdb's version includes in-frame clones alone and lacks a portion of them. The profile shows 98,000 or so clones, about 93% of them singletons. Sequencing was done on a sample of Tregs sorted from blood. These receptors were obtained from a human donor in good health.

The chain uses TRBV7-2 and TRBJ2-3, with a weak D call TRBD1 (5 bases). V shed 0 bases and J shed 5 bases, with 18 bases lying between them. The CDR3 runs 17 residues. Germline V gives CDR1 SGHTA, CDR2 FQGNSA. The CDR3 DNA follows: TGTGCCAGCAGCTTAGCTGCTAGTCGGTATAGGGGAGATACGCAGTATTTT. Translating gives CASSLAASRYRGDTQYF.

This clone has a single count. This sequence joins TRBV10-3 and TRBJ1-2, with D possibly TRBD1 on 5 matching bases. V gave up 11 bases and J gave up 5 bases, with 21 bases separating them. CDR1 is ENHRY and CDR2 is SYGVKD in the germline V gene. The length of the CDR3 is 14 residues. The CDR3 nucleotides are TGTGCCTCTTATCCGGGGGTAACTGGGTATGGCTACACCTTC. The encoded protein is CASYPGVTGYGYTF.

The chain couples TRBV5-4 to TRBJ1-4, with a possible D match to TRBD1 (6 bases). Germline loops: CDR1 SGHNT, CDR2 YYREEE (reference sequence). The CDR3 is 14 residues long. Between the trimmed V and J ends, which lost 4 bases and 8 bases, there was a span of 15 bases. CDR3 sequence (DNA): TGTGCCAGCAGCGTACGAAACAGGGACGAAAAACTGTTTTTT. This translates into CASSVRNRDEKLFF.

This clone showed up just a few times. The chain uses TRBV2 and TRBJ1-2, with 9 bases matching TRBD1. The CDR3 loop spans 12 amino acids. V was clipped by 8 bases and J by 8 bases; unmatched bases: 6. Germline CDR1 reads SNHLY; CDR2 reads FYNNEI. The CDR3 spells CASQQGARGYTF. The CDR3 bases are TGTGCCAGCCAACAGGGGGCGAGGGGCTACACCTTC. Looking up the rest from reference TRBV2 and TRBJ1-2 gives the full variable domain: EPEVTQTPSHQVTQMGQEVILRCVPISNHLYFYWYRQILGQKVEFLVSFYNNEISEKSEIFDDQFSVERPDGSNFTLKIRSTKLEDSAMYFCASQQGARGYTFGSGTRLTVV.

V gene TRBV5-1 combines with J gene TRBJ2-5; 10 nucleotides agree with TRBD1. Trimming removed 8 bases from V and 5 bases from J; junction bases left unmatched: 15. CDR1 is SGHRS, CDR2 YFSETQ, per germline. The CDR3 loop spans 16 amino acids. CDR3 in DNA: TGCGCCAGTAGACCGGGACAGGGGCTAAGAGTGGAGACCCAGTACTTC. Residues: CASRPGQGLRVETQYF.

The V gene is TRBV29-1, the J gene TRBJ1-3; D gene ambiguous. This CDR3 is 13 amino acids long. Between the trimmed V and J ends, which lost 5 bases and 0 bases, there was a span of 8 bases. From germline, CDR1 is SQVTM and CDR2 ANQGSEA. CDR3 sequence reads: CSVIGVSGNTIYF. The CDR3 bases are TGCAGCGTTATTGGGGTCTCTGGAAACACCATATATTTT.

This rearrangement joins TRBV19 to TRBJ1-1; D unclear. The CDR3 sequence is 15 residues long. CDR1 and CDR2 from the germline V gene are LNHDA and SQIVND (reference sequence). V was trimmed by 8 bases and J by 1 base, leaving 17 bases between them. This chain's CDR3 is CASLPRRSGNTEAFF. The DNA for the CDR3 is TGTGCCAGTCTACCACGTCGGTCCGGGAACACTGAAGCTTTCTTT.

The count of this clone is one. The chain carries TRBV18 and TRBJ1-1; TRBD1 matches 8 bases. V shed 3 bases and J 0 bases; nucleotides not matched to a gene: 6. The CDR3 runs to 16 residues. Per the germline V gene, CDR1 is KGHSH and CDR2 is LQKENI. The CDR3 protein is CASSPDRGWVNTEAFF. The CDR3 region has the DNA TGTGCCAGCTCACCCGACAGGGGATGGGTGAACACTGAAGCTTTCTTT.

The CDR3 DNA reads TGCGCCAGCAGCCCCTTTTTGCCGGGTGAGCAGTTCTTC. It yields the protein CASSPFLPGEQFF. V gene TRBV5-1 combines with J gene TRBJ2-1; D is undetermined. This CDR3 is 13 amino acids long. Deletions cut 4 bases from V and 9 bases from J, with 14 bases between. Germline loops: CDR1 SGHRS, CDR2 YFSETQ.

This clone was picked up one time. The rearrangement links TRBV5-6 to TRBJ2-2; 10 bases agree with TRBD2. In germline, CDR1 is SGHDT, CDR2 YYEEEE. This CDR3 spans 14 amino acids. Trimming took 5 bases from V and 6 from J; bases not matched to a gene: 4. This CDR3 reads CASRSSGSAGELFF. The CDR3 coding sequence is TGTGCCAGCAGGTCTAGCGGGAGCGCCGGGGAGCTGTTTTTT.

The chain carries TRBV6-1 and TRBJ2-1; D is undetermined. The V gene's germline CDR1 is MNHNS and CDR2 SASEGT. The CDR3 covers 15 residues. V lost 7 bases to trimming and J lost 3 bases, with 16 bases between them. The CDR3 reads CASNPPRRVYNEQFF. The CDR3 bases are TGTGCCAGCAACCCACCTCGCCGGGTCTACAATGAGCAGTTCTTC.

This clone came up once. The V and J genes are TRBV5-5 and TRBJ1-2; TRBD1 aligns across 10 bases. The J segment lost 4 bases and the V segment lost 4 bases, leaving 7 bases of the junction unmatched. CDR3 length: 15 amino acids. CDR1 is SGHKS, CDR2 YYEKEE, per germline (reference sequence). CDR3 DNA sequence: TGTGCCAGCAGCGACCGGGACAGGGGATCCTATGGCTACACCTTC. The encoded protein is CASSDRDRGSYGYTF. The full variable domain, its missing parts supplied by reference TRBV5-5 and TRBJ1-2, is DAGVTQSPTHLIKTRGQQVTLRCSPISGHKSVSWYQQVLGQGPQFIFQYYEKEERGRGNFPDRFSARQFPNYSSELNVNALLLGDSALYLCASSDRDRGSYGYTFGSGTRLTVV.

Comments on this clone: The sample contains more than one DNA sequence encoding this CDR3. The chain is built from TRBV6-6 and TRBJ2-7; 7 bases agree with TRBD1. This CDR3 is built from 14 residues. The ends lost 6 bases at V and 0 bases at J; junction bases unmatched: 5. Germline lookup yields CDR1 MNHNY and CDR2 SVGAGI (reference sequence). As DNA, the CDR3 is TGTGCCAGCAGACGACAGGGCTTCTCCTACGAGCAGTACTTC. Protein product: CASRRQGFSYEQYF.

The chain joins TRBV7-3 to TRBJ2-2; D not certain. This CDR3 has 14 residues. Germline CDR1 SGHTA, CDR2 FQGTGA. With 2 bases removed from V and 5 bases from J, the gap between germline ends came to 9 bases. CDR3 protein: CASSLVAITGELFF. The CDR3 DNA is TGTGCCAGCAGCTTAGTTGCTATTACCGGGGAGCTGTTTTTT.

This chain uses TRBV7-2 with TRBJ1-4, with unresolved D. V shed 4 bases and J shed 8 bases, with 11 bases lying between them. Germline V gene data show CDR1 as SGHTA and CDR2 as FQGNSA. The CDR3 is 13 amino acids. CDR3 sequence (DNA): TGTGCCAGCAGCTCCCGCCAAGGGGAAAAACTGTTTTTT. The encoded protein is CASSSRQGEKLFF.

The V and J genes are TRBV6-6 and TRBJ1-3, with a tentative D call TRBD1 (6 bases). V lost 5 bases and J 1 base, leaving 9 bases between the germline ends. The CDR3 extends over 14 amino acids. Germline loops: CDR1 MNHNY, CDR2 SVGAGI (reference sequence). Written as DNA, the CDR3 is TGTGCCAGCAGTATAACAGGGTCTGGAAACACCATATATTTT. It translates to CASSITGSGNTIYF.

The V and J genes are TRBV5-1 and TRBJ2-7; TRBD2 matches 12 bases. Looked up from germline, CDR1 is SGHRS and CDR2 is YFSETQ. J gave up 5 bases and V 3 bases, and 12 bases lay outside the gene matches. The CDR3 sequence is 17 residues long. The chain's CDR3 is CASSWGGLAGLYNEQYF. For the CDR3, the DNA is TGCGCCAGCAGCTGGGGCGGACTAGCGGGATTGTATAACGAGCAGTACTTC.

The J gene is TRBJ2-2, the V gene TRBV9; D gene uncertain. CDR3 length: 14 residues. V was pared by 3 bases and J by 4 bases, with 10 bases between. Germline values: CDR1 SGDLS, CDR2 YYNGEE. CDR3 bases: TGTGCCAGCAGCGCTCATAGTAGCACCGGGGAGCTGTTTTTT. The encoded protein is CASSAHSSTGELFF.

V usage is TRBV6-6 and J usage is TRBJ2-7; perhaps TRBD2 as D (7 bases). The germline V and J ends were trimmed by 7 bases and 7 bases, with 23 bases remaining between them. The CDR3 runs to 15 residues. CDR1 is MNHNY and CDR2 is SVGAGI in the germline V gene (reference sequence). DNA of the CDR3: TGTGCCAGCACTCCCGCGGGGGCTCCGGGTCGAGAGCAGTACTTC. As protein: CASTPAGAPGREQYF.

This clone was seen a single time. The gene calls are TRBV4-1 and TRBJ2-2; 9 nucleotides align to TRBD2. This CDR3 has 18 residues. Unmatched junction bases numbered 8, after V lost 3 bases and J lost 0 bases. The germline gives CDR1 MGHRA, CDR2 YSYEKL. In DNA, the CDR3 is TGCGCCAGCAGCCACGACCGGGCTAGCGGGACGAACACCGGGGAGCTGTTTTTT. Translated: CASSHDRASGTNTGELFF.

V usage is TRBV30 and J usage is TRBJ2-5; possibly TRBD1 for D (7 bases). Germline V gene lookup returns CDR1 GTSNPN and CDR2 SVGIG (reference sequence). V was cut by 2 bases and J by 4 bases, with 14 bases left in between. This CDR3 is 14 amino acids long. The CDR3 here is CAWSQGGRGETQYF. The CDR3 DNA reads TGTGCCTGGAGTCAGGGGGGCCGCGGAGAGACCCAGTACTTC.

The V and J genes are TRBV4-2 and TRBJ2-5; 7 bases fit TRBD2. The CDR3 is 15 amino acids. CDR1 LGHNA and CDR2 YNFKEQ come from the germline V gene. J lost 1 base, V lost 0 bases, and 2 bases had no gene match. The DNA for the CDR3 is TGTGCCAGCAGCCAAGACCCTAGCGGCCAAGAGACCCAGTACTTC. Encoded protein: CASSQDPSGQETQYF.

The V and J genes are TRBV6-5 and TRBJ1-1, with TRBD1 matching 9 bases. The CDR3 sequence is 16 residues long. J lost 4 bases, V lost 0 bases, and 6 bases had no gene match. Germline V gene lookup returns CDR1 MNHEY and CDR2 SVGAGI. In nucleotides, the CDR3 is TGTGCCAGCAGTTACTCGAGACAGGGGGTTAGCACTGAAGCTTTCTTT. Its translation is CASSYSRQGVSTEAFF.

The CDR3 DNA reads TGTGCCAGCTCACGAGGACTGGGCGCGGGCTACGAGCAGTACTTC. Amino acid sequence: CASSRGLGAGYEQYF. The rearrangement links TRBV18 to TRBJ2-7; D perhaps matches TRBD2 (5 bases). Deletions cut 4 bases from V and 3 bases from J, with 16 bases between. Looked up from germline, CDR1 is KGHSH and CDR2 is LQKENI. This CDR3 is built from 15 residues.

This chain connects TRBV27 to TRBJ1-6, with D tentatively TRBD1 (6 bases). Per germline, CDR1 MNHEY and CDR2 SMNVEV (reference sequence). The CDR3 runs to 14 residues. V lost 7 bases and J 2 bases, leaving 9 bases between the germline ends. As DNA, the CDR3 is TGTGCCAGCATGGGGGGCACCTATAATTCACCCCTCCACTTT. It codes for CASMGGTYNSPLHF.

The rearrangement links TRBV2 to TRBJ1-2, with D maybe TRBD1 (5 bases). CDR1 is SNHLY, CDR2 FYNNEI, per germline. Trimming took 5 bases from V and 4 from J, leaving 11 bases between them. CDR3 length: 13 residues. The CDR3 sequence: CASSTHRIYGYTF. CDR3 in DNA: TGTGCCAGCAGTACTCACAGGATCTATGGCTACACCTTC.

J is TRBJ2-3 and V is TRBV7-2, with D hard to call. Germline CDR1 SGHTA, CDR2 FQGNSA. The V gene lost 5 bases and the J gene lost 8 bases, with 8 bases spanning the gap. The CDR3 runs to 11 residues. CDR3 sequence (DNA): TGTGCCAGCAGCCTAGAGTTTACGCAGTATTTT. It yields the protein CASSLEFTQYF.

This clone appeared once. The V and J genes are TRBV5-5 and TRBJ1-6, with a weak D call TRBD1 (5 bases). V lost 4 bases and J 11 bases, leaving 13 bases between the germline ends. Germline lookup yields CDR1 SGHKS and CDR2 YYEKEE (reference sequence). The CDR3 totals 13 residues. The CDR3: CASSRLQGTPLHF. The CDR3 region has the DNA TGTGCCAGCAGCCGACTTCAGGGTACACCCCTCCACTTT.

The V gene is TRBV29-1, the J gene TRBJ2-3; the D call may be TRBD1 or TRBD2 (7 bases each). CDR1 is SQVTM and CDR2 is ANQGSEA in the germline V gene. The CDR3 totals 14 residues. Trimming took off 5 bases at V and 1 base at J, with 13 bases between the two ends. The DNA of the CDR3 is TGCAGCGTTCAGTCAGGGGGGGGCACAGATACGCAGTATTTT. Its translation is CSVQSGGGTDTQYF.

A single count supports this clone. The genes are TRBV11-2 and TRBJ2-5, with 11 bases fitting TRBD2. This CDR3 region has 15 residues. The germline V gene has CDR1 SGHAT and CDR2 FQNNGV. Trimming at V came to 6 bases and at J to 1 base, leaving 4 bases not matched to a gene. The CDR3 spells CASRRLAGPQETQYF. CDR3 coding DNA: TGTGCCAGCAGGAGACTAGCGGGGCCCCAAGAGACCCAGTACTTC.